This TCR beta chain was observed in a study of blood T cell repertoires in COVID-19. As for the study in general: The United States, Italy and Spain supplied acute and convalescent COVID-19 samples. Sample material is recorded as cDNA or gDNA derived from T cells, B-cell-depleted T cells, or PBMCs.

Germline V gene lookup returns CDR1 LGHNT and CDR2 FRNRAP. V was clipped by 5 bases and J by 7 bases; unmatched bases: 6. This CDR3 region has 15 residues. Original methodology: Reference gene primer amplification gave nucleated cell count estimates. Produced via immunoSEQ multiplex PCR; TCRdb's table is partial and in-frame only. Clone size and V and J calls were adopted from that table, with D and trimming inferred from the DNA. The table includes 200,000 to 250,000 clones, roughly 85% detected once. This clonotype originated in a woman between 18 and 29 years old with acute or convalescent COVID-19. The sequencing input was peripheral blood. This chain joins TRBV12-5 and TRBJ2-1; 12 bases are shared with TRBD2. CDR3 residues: CASGPLGTSGNEQFF. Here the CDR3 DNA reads TGTGCTAGTGGTCCCCTCGGGACTAGCGGGAATGAGCAGTTCTTC. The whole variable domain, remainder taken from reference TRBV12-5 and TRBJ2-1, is DARVTQTPRHKVTEMGQEVTMRCQPILGHNTVFWYRQTMMQGLELLAYFRNRAPLDDSGMPKDRFSAEMPDATLATLKIQPSEPRDSAVYFCASGPLGTSGNEQFFGPGTRLTVL.